This entry features one T cell receptor beta chain sequence. Trimming took off 5 bases at V and 0 bases at J, with 16 bases between the two ends. The germline V gene has CDR1 SEHNR and CDR2 FQNEAQ (reference sequence). The CDR3 contains 17 residues. Study processing details: Reference gene primer amplification in the assay estimated nucleated cell counts. The table came from immunoSEQ multiplex PCR; TCRdb's copy has only in-frame clones and leaves some out. For V, J and clone size, that table is used; D and trimming come from the DNA. The data show 150,000 or so clones, just under 85% seen once. The sample originates from a study of blood T cell repertoires in COVID-19. Looking at the study overall: Collection of acute and convalescent COVID-19 samples took place in the United States, Italy and Spain.

The rearrangement joins TRBV7-9 to TRBJ1-4; D call uncertain. The sequencing sample was made of peripheral blood. This receptor was obtained from a woman aged 40 to 50 with active or convalescent COVID-19. The CDR3 reads CASSPTSHSTTNEKLFF. The CDR3 DNA reads TGTGCCAGCAGCCCGACCTCTCACAGTACAACTAATGAAAAACTGTTTTTT.